A single sample gave rise to the 24 T cell receptor beta chains below, sequenced in a study of blood T cell repertoires in COVID-19. Libraries were prepared by immunoSEQ multiplex PCR; TCRdb keeps only in-frame clonotypes and omits some of them. The sample lists 230,000 or so clones, approximately 89% occurring once. The sequenced material came from PBMCs or T cells enriched from blood (not recorded which). The receptors come from a woman in her thirties or forties with acute COVID-19.

About this clone itself: Additional DNA sequences in this sample encode the identical CDR3. As DNA, the CDR3 is TGTGCCAGCAGCTTACAGGGGGCGGATACGCAGTATTTT. Translated: CASSLQGADTQYF. The chain is built from TRBV7-2 and TRBJ2-3; 8 nucleotides match TRBD1. This CDR3 contains 13 residues. Germline V gene lookup returns CDR1 SGHTA and CDR2 FQGNSA. V lost 2 bases, J lost 6 bases, and 1 base stayed unmatched.

This chain links TRBV5-4 with TRBJ2-3, with D possibly being TRBD1 (6 bases). The CDR3 covers 14 residues. Germline V gene lookup returns CDR1 SGHNT and CDR2 YYREEE (reference sequence). Trimming pared 4 bases from V and 2 bases from J, leaving 11 bases between. CDR3 in DNA: TGTGCCAGCAGCCTACAGGGACCCACAGATACGCAGTATTTT. It codes for CASSLQGPTDTQYF. Looking up the rest from reference TRBV5-4 and TRBJ2-3 gives the full variable domain: ETGVTQSPTHLIKTRGQQVTLRCSSQSGHNTVSWYQQALGQGPQFIFQYYREEENGRGNFPPRFSGLQFPNYSSELNVNALELDDSALYLCASSLQGPTDTQYFGPGTRLTVL.

The chain is built from TRBV4-3 and TRBJ1-1; no clear D. The CDR3 loop spans 14 amino acids. The V end was cut by 1 base, the J end by 8 bases, with 14 bases between. From germline, CDR1 is LGHNA and CDR2 YSLEER. CDR3 nucleotides: TGCGCCAGCAGCCAAGTGGCGGGCTCTATCGAAGCTTTCTTT. Its protein product is CASSQVAGSIEAFF.

The chain combines TRBV2 with TRBJ2-5; 9 nucleotides agree with TRBD1. This CDR3 spans 14 amino acids. V was pared by 6 bases and J by 1 base, with 3 bases of the junction left unmatched. Germline assignment: CDR1 SNHLY and CDR2 FYNNEI. For the CDR3, the DNA is TGTGCCAGCAGCATGGACAGGGGCCAAGAGACCCAGTACTTC. Translation: CASSMDRGQETQYF.

J is TRBJ1-2 and V is TRBV6-5; 9 bases align to TRBD1. There are 13 residues in the CDR3. CDR1 and CDR2 from the germline V gene are MNHEY and SVGAGI. V lost 7 bases and J lost 5; bases outside the gene matches: 5. For the CDR3, the DNA is TGTGCCAGCACACAGGGGGCTTGGTATGGCTACACCTTC. As protein: CASTQGAWYGYTF.

This sequence joins TRBV9 and TRBJ2-1; 7 positions agree with TRBD2. V shed 0 bases and J 4 bases; nucleotides not matched to a gene: 4. CDR3 length: 15 amino acids. CDR1 and CDR2 from the germline V gene are SGDLS and YYNGEE. CDR3 nucleotide sequence: TGTGCCAGCAGCGTAGTGGCTAGCGGATACAATGAGCAGTTCTTC. It specifies CASSVVASGYNEQFF.

This chain uses TRBV4-2 with TRBJ2-3, with 12 bases identical to TRBD2. CDR1 LGHNA and CDR2 YNFKEQ come from the germline V gene. The CDR3 is 18 residues long. V lost 1 base and J lost 1; bases outside the gene matches: 6. CDR3 loop: CASSQAPTSGGRTDTQYF. CDR3 nucleotides: TGTGCCAGCAGCCAAGCCCCGACTAGCGGGGGCCGCACAGATACGCAGTATTTT.

This clone was picked up a small number of times. The V gene is TRBV12-3 or TRBV12-4, the J gene TRBJ2-5, with 7 bases fitting TRBD2. The CDR3 has 13 amino acids. V trimming: 2 bases; J trimming: 5 bases; junction bases outside the gene matches: 2. The CDR3 spells CASSLPGGETQYF. The CDR3 coding sequence is TGTGCCAGCAGTTTACCGGGGGGTGAGACCCAGTACTTC.

The rearrangement uses TRBV7-2 and TRBJ1-1; 7 nucleotides align to TRBD1. With V trimmed by 1 base and J by 8 bases, 7 bases remained unmatched. The V gene's germline CDR1 is SGHTA and CDR2 FQGNSA. The CDR3 spans 14 residues. The CDR3 protein is CASSLERRDSEAFF. CDR3 DNA sequence: TGTGCCAGCAGCTTAGAACGTCGGGACAGCGAAGCTTTCTTT.

The chain employs TRBV7-9 and TRBJ1-1, with D unresolved. V was clipped by 0 bases and J by 1 base, with 6 bases between them. The CDR3 is made up of 14 amino acids. Germline V gene data show CDR1 as SEHNR and CDR2 as FQNEAQ (reference sequence). The CDR3 nucleotides read TGTGCCAGCAGCTTAGCCGGTTCGAACACTGAAGCTTTCTTT. Amino acid sequence: CASSLAGSNTEAFF. Using reference TRBV7-9 and TRBJ1-1 for the parts outside the CDR3, the full variable domain is DTGVSQNPRHKITKRGQNVTFRCDPISEHNRLYWYRQTLGQGPEFLTYFQNEAQLEKSRLLSDRFSAERPKGSFSTLEIQRTEQGDSAMYLCASSLAGSNTEAFFGQGTRLTVV.

This rearrangement joins TRBV3-1 (or the pseudogene TRBV3-2) to TRBJ2-7, with 11 nucleotides matching TRBD2. Germline V gene data show CDR1 as LGHDT and CDR2 as YNNKEL (reference sequence). The CDR3 is 15 amino acids. The J segment lost 2 bases and the V segment lost 5 bases, leaving 5 bases of the junction unmatched. The CDR3 nucleotides are TGTGCCAGCAGCTACAGACTAGCGGGAACCTACGAGCAGTACGTC. Protein sequence: CASSYRLAGTYEQYV.

The rearrangement links TRBV12-5 to TRBJ1-4, with a possible D match to TRBD1 (5 bases). The germline CDR1 and CDR2 sequences are LGHNT and FRNRAP. This CDR3 contains 15 residues. V was trimmed by 3 bases and J by 10 bases, leaving 18 bases between them. The CDR3 sequence: CASGLPQGGTGKLFF. The CDR3 DNA follows: TGTGCTAGTGGTTTACCTCAGGGTGGAACTGGAAAACTGTTTTTT.

The V and J genes are TRBV7-2 and TRBJ2-7; 7 nucleotides agree with TRBD1. Germline CDR1 SGHTA, CDR2 FQGNSA. The CDR3 runs to 15 residues. The ends lost 2 bases at V and 2 bases at J; junction bases unmatched: 6. The chain's CDR3 is CASSLSTGSTYEQYF. CDR3 sequence (DNA): TGTGCCAGCAGCTTATCGACAGGGTCAACCTACGAGCAGTACTTC.

This chain uses TRBV12-5 with TRBJ1-6, with TRBD1 matching 9 bases. Germline V gives CDR1 LGHNT, CDR2 FRNRAP. The CDR3 extends over 14 amino acids. V shed 5 bases, J shed 9 bases, and the junction held 5 bases outside the gene matches. Here the CDR3 DNA reads TGTGCTAGTGGTCTACAGGGGGCAGGTTCACCCCTCCACTTT. This translates into CASGLQGAGSPLHF.

The chain combines TRBV11-3 with TRBJ1-1; weak D call: TRBD1 (6 bases). The CDR3 totals 15 residues. Per germline, CDR1 SGHNT and CDR2 YENEEA. V shed 0 bases and J shed 1 base, with 9 bases lying between them. CDR3 in amino acids: CASSLEGAGNTEAFF. The DNA of the CDR3 is TGTGCCAGCAGCTTAGAGGGGGCAGGGAACACTGAAGCTTTCTTT.

The V and J genes are TRBV27 and TRBJ2-1; possibly TRBD2 for D (6 bases). The V and J ends lost 6 bases and 2 bases respectively, with 11 bases between them. CDR1 MNHEY and CDR2 SMNVEV come from the germline V gene (reference sequence). The CDR3 is made up of 14 amino acids. CDR3 sequence reads: CASRGGGAYNEQFF. In DNA, the CDR3 is TGTGCCAGCAGGGGAGGAGGTGCCTACAATGAGCAGTTCTTC.

The chain combines TRBV10-1 with TRBJ2-3, with 9 positions matching TRBD2. CDR3 length: 15 residues. V trimming: 8 bases; J trimming: 3 bases; junction bases outside the gene matches: 9. CDR1 and CDR2 (germline): WNHNN, SYGVQD (reference sequence). The CDR3 nucleotides read TGCGCCAGCGGGACTAGCAACTTCCTGACAGATACGCAGTATTTT. Translation gives CASGTSNFLTDTQYF.

This chain links TRBV5-1 with TRBJ2-6; 7 bases align to TRBD2. J lost 0 bases, V lost 2 bases, and 8 bases had no gene match. The CDR3 sequence is 18 residues long. Germline assignment: CDR1 SGHRS and CDR2 YFSETQ. DNA of the CDR3: TGCGCCAGCAGCTTTAGGCTAGCGGTAGGCTCTGGGGCCAACGTCCTGACTTTC. Its translation: CASSFRLAVGSGANVLTF.

The chain recombines TRBV12-3 or TRBV12-4 with TRBJ1-2; D not certain. With 3 bases removed from V and 3 bases from J, the gap between germline ends came to 8 bases. The CDR3 extends over 13 amino acids. The CDR3 sequence is CASSFSADYGYTF. DNA for the CDR3: TGTGCCAGCAGTTTTTCGGCGGACTATGGCTACACCTTC.

V usage is TRBV12-3 or TRBV12-4 and J usage is TRBJ2-3, with D unclear. Trimming took 4 bases from V and 4 from J, leaving 9 bases between them. This CDR3 has 13 residues. The CDR3 region is CASSSMGPDTQYF. The CDR3 DNA follows: TGTGCCAGCAGTTCGATGGGCCCAGATACGCAGTATTTT.

V gene TRBV2 combines with J gene TRBJ1-3; perhaps TRBD1 as D (5 bases). The germline V and J ends were trimmed by 7 bases and 4 bases, with 11 bases remaining between them. CDR1 and CDR2 from the germline V gene are SNHLY and FYNNEI. The CDR3 length is 13 residues. The CDR3 loop is CASTRGSGNTIYF. DNA of the CDR3: TGTGCCAGCACCCGGGGGTCCGGAAACACCATATATTTT.

This rearrangement joins TRBV2 to TRBJ2-1; 13 bases fit TRBD2. CDR3 length equals 18 residues. Per the germline V gene, CDR1 is SNHLY and CDR2 is FYNNEI. V gave up 6 bases and J gave up 1 base; unmatched junction bases: 9. For the CDR3, the DNA is TGTGCCAGCAGCAGGAGGACTAGCGGGAGTCTGTCCTACAATGAGCAGTTCTTC. This gives the protein CASSRRTSGSLSYNEQFF.

The genes are TRBV11-3 and TRBJ1-1; 7 positions match TRBD1. From germline, CDR1 is SGHNT and CDR2 YENEEA. The V gene end was trimmed by 5 bases and the J gene end by 1 base; junction bases not matched to a gene: 7. The CDR3 covers 15 residues. The CDR3 DNA is TGTGCCAGCAGCCTAGGGGGCAGGGCGAACACTGAAGCTTTCTTT. It codes for CASSLGGRANTEAFF. Full variable domain (outside the CDR3, taken from reference TRBV11-3 and TRBJ1-1): EAGVVQSPRYKIIEKKQPVAFWCNPISGHNTLYWYLQNLGQGPELLIRYENEEAVDDSQLPKDRFSAERLKGVDSTLKIQPAELGDSAVYLCASSLGGRANTEAFFGQGTRLTVV.

As concerns this clone: This specimen includes other DNA sequences encoding the same CDR3. The chain links TRBV7-9 to TRBJ1-3; D unclear. CDR3 length equals 14 residues. Trimming cost V 6 bases and J 1 base, with 10 bases left between them. The V gene's germline CDR1 is SEHNR and CDR2 FQNEAQ (reference sequence). In DNA, the CDR3 is TGTGCCAGCAGTCCAGGTGTATCTGGAAACACCATATATTTT. Protein sequence: CASSPGVSGNTIYF.